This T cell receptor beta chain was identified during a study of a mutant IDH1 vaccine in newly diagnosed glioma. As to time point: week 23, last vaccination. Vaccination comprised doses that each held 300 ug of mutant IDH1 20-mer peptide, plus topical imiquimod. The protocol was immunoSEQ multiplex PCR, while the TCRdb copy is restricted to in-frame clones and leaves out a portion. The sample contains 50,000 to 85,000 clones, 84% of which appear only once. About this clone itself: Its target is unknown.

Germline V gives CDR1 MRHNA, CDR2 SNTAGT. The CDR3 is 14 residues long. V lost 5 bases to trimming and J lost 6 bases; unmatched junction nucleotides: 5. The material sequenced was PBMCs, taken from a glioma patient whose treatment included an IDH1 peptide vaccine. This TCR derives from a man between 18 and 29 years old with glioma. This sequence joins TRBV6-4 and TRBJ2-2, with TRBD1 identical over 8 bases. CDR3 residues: CASSTTGDSGELFF. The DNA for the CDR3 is TGTGCCAGCAGTACGACAGGGGATTCCGGGGAGCTGTTTTTT.